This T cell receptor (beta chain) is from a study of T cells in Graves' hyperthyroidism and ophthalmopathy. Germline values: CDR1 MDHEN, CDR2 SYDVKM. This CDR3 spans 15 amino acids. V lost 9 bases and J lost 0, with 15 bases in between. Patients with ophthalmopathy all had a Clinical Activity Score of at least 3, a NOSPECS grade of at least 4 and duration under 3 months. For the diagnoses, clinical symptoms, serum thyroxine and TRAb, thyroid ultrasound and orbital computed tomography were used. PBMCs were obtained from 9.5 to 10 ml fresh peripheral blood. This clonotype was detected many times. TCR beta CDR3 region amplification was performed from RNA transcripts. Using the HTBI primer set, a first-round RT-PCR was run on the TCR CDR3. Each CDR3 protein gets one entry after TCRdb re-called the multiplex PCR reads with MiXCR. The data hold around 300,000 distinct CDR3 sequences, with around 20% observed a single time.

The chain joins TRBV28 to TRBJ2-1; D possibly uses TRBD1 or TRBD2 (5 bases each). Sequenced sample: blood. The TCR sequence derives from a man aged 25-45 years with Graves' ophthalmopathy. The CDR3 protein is CASLFGDRSYNEQFF. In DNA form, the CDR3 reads TGTGCCAGTCTATTCGGGGACCGCTCCTACAATGAGCAGTTCTTC.